These T cell receptor beta chains were read from a single sample in a study of blood T cell repertoires in COVID-19. The table came from immunoSEQ multiplex PCR; TCRdb's copy has only in-frame clones and leaves some out. The top ten clones hold 2.7% of a sample with roughly 170,000 clones, more than 85% of them seen once. The sequenced material came from peripheral blood. Source of these receptors: a man aged 35-49 years with active or convalescent COVID-19. Both conserved end residues are part of each CDR3. A D gene is named only where the DNA matches it firmly. Clone size appears in some rows only: once, few, many, or a class for an expanded clone.

J | size | V | D | DNA | CDR3
TRBJ2-1 | - | TRBV19 | TRBD2 | TGTGCCAGTAGTCCCGGGACTAGCGGGGGGACCGATGAGCAGTTCTTC | CASSPGTSGGTDEQFF
TRBJ2-7 | - | TRBV5-1 | - | TGCGCCAGCAGCTTAGGAGACAGTTCCTACGAGCAGTACTTC | CASSLGDSSYEQYF
TRBJ2-5 | - | TRBV7-8 | TRBD2 | TGTGCCAGCAGCGAAACTAGCGGGGGCCTCCAAGAGACCCAGTACTTC | CASSETSGGLQETQYF
TRBJ1-2 | few | TRBV6-5 | TRBD1 | TGTGCCAGCAGGGGGGACAGAAGCTATGGCTACACCTTC | CASRGDRSYGYTF
TRBJ1-2 | - | TRBV4-2 | - | TGTGCCAGCAGCCAAGATTACAGGGCCGATGGCTACACCTTC | CASSQDYRADGYTF
TRBJ1-2 | - | TRBV28 | - | TGTGCCAGCAGTGCACGGGGCTATGGCTACACCTTC | CASSARGYGYTF
TRBJ1-2 | - | TRBV6-5 | TRBD1 | TGTGCCAGCAGTTACTCAAACAGGGGGCGGGGTGGCTACACCTTC | CASSYSNRGRGGYTF
TRBJ2-7 | - | TRBV5-8 | - | TGTGCCAGCAGCTTCGGACAGATTACCTACGAGCAGTACTTC | CASSFGQITYEQYF
TRBJ2-7 | - | TRBV21-1 | - | TGTGCCAGCAGCACCCTCCGAGAGTCGGACAGGGACTACGAGCAGTACTTC | CASSTLRESDRDYEQYF
TRBJ1-3 | - | TRBV4-2 | TRBD1 | TGTGCCAGCAGCCAAGATGGGGACAGGGCGAACACCATATATTTT | CASSQDGDRANTIYF
TRBJ1-1 | once | TRBV5-3 | TRBD1 | TGTGCCAGAAGTCCTCGGACAGGGACGGAGGCTTTCTTT | CARSPRTGTEAFF
TRBJ1-4 | - | TRBV9 | - | TGTGCCAGCAGCCCCGGTGGGGGAGGGGTTGAAAAACTGTTTTTT | CASSPGGGGVEKLFF
TRBJ1-1 | - | TRBV11-3 | TRBD1 | TGTGCCAGCAGCCCCGACAGGGTCGCTTTACTGAACACTGAAGCTTTCTTT | CASSPDRVALLNTEAFF
TRBJ2-4 | - | TRBV11-2 | TRBD1 | TGTGCCAGCAGAGTGACAGGGGTTGCCAAAAACATTCAGTACTTC | CASRVTGVAKNIQYF
TRBJ2-2 | - | TRBV28 | TRBD2 | TGTGCCAGCAGTTTATTCCGGACTAGCACCGGGGAGCTGTTTTTT | CASSLFRTSTGELFF
TRBJ1-2 | - | TRBV28 | TRBD1 | TGTGCCAGCAGTTCCGTACAGGGGGTAGGAGGCTACACCTTC | CASSSVQGVGGYTF
TRBJ2-7 | - | TRBV29-1 | TRBD1 | TGCAGCGTCCCGACAGGGGCCGCCTTCGAGCAGTACTTC | CSVPTGAAFEQYF
TRBJ1-2 | - | TRBV6-1 | TRBD1 | TGTGCCAGCAGTGAGGGACAGGGGCCGTACTATGGCTACACCTTC | CASSEGQGPYYGYTF
TRBJ1-6 | few | TRBV20-1 | TRBD1 | TGCAGTGCTAGTAGGCAGGGGGCACATAATTCACCCCTCCACTTT | CSASRQGAHNSPLHF
TRBJ1-2 | - | TRBV4-1 | TRBD1 | TGCGCCAGCAGCCAAGATCCCGGAGCAGGGGGCGATGGCTACACCTTC | CASSQDPGAGGDGYTF
TRBJ2-5 | - | TRBV6-5 | TRBD1 | TGTGCCAGCATTGTTACAGGGGGAGAGACCCAGTACTTC | CASIVTGGETQYF
TRBJ2-7 | - | TRBV6-5 | TRBD1 | TGTGCCAGCAGTTATTTGCACAGGGGGGACTACGAGCAGTACTTC | CASSYLHRGDYEQYF
TRBJ1-2 | - | TRBV19 | TRBD1 | TGTGCCAGTAGTACCACGGGACAGGGGTACTATGGCTACACCTTC | CASSTTGQGYYGYTF
TRBJ2-2 | once | TRBV6-2/TRBV6-3 | - | TGTGCCAGCAGTCCGGACAGTGGCACCGGGGAGCTGTTTTTT | CASSPDSGTGELFF
TRBJ2-7 | - | TRBV6-5 | TRBD1 | TGTGCCAACCCCGGGACAGCCCTCGGCGAGCAGTACTTC | CANPGTALGEQYF
TRBJ2-4 | - | TRBV28 | - | TGTGCCAGCAGTCACGACAGCTCAGCCAAAAACATTCAGTACTTC | CASSHDSSAKNIQYF
TRBJ2-3 | few | TRBV11-2 | TRBD2 | TGTGCCAGCAGCCCGCTGGCGGGGGAGACTTCCACAGATACGCAGTATTTT | CASSPLAGETSTDTQYF
TRBJ2-3 | - | TRBV14 | - | TGTGCCAGCAGCCAAGGTTCCACGCGAGATACGCAGTATTTT | CASSQGSTRDTQYF
TRBJ1-1 | - | TRBV7-3 | - | TGTGCCAGCAGCAAAGACAGGAGCACTGAAGCTTTCTTT | CASSKDRSTEAFF
TRBJ2-7 | - | TRBV2 | - | TGTGCCAGCAGTGAAGGACAGGTCCTATCCTACGAGCAGTACTTC | CASSEGQVLSYEQYF
TRBJ1-5 | - | TRBV30 | - | TGTGCCTGGAGTGAACAGTTCGGCGTGGATAGCAATCAGCCCCAGCATTTT | CAWSEQFGVDSNQPQHF
TRBJ1-5 | - | TRBV3-1/TRBV3-2 | - | TGTGCCAGCAGCCAAGTTCCAGGTTGGATTAATCAGCCCCAGCATTTT | CASSQVPGWINQPQHF
TRBJ2-7 | - | TRBV4-1 | - | TGCGCCAGCAGCCAACTCTCAAGCGGGCGCTCCTACGAGCAGTACTTC | CASSQLSSGRSYEQYF
TRBJ2-3 | - | TRBV9 | - | TGTGCCAGCAGCCCACAAGCGGGTCTAGGGGTAGATACGCAGTATTTT | CASSPQAGLGVDTQYF